This T cell receptor (beta chain) originates from a study of blood T cell repertoires in COVID-19. As for the study in general: Nucleic acid was either cDNA or gDNA, and it came from T cells, B-cell-depleted T cells, or PBMCs.

Libraries were prepared by immunoSEQ multiplex PCR; TCRdb keeps only in-frame clonotypes and omits some of them. In the table there are roughly 260,000 clones, 75% to 90% of which are singletons. The sample holds a few counts of this clone. Other DNA sequences of this sample code for an identical CDR3. Per germline, CDR1 SGDLS and CDR2 YYNGEE. This CDR3 contains 14 residues. The V end was cut by 0 bases, the J end by 0 bases, with 4 bases between. The chain employs TRBV9 and TRBJ1-3; D unclear. The TCR comes from a woman in her fifties or sixties who had recovered from COVID-19. Sequenced input: PBMCs or T cells enriched from blood (not recorded which). The CDR3 loop is CASSVGSSGNTIYF. CDR3 DNA: TGTGCCAGCAGCGTAGGGAGCTCTGGAAACACCATATATTTT.